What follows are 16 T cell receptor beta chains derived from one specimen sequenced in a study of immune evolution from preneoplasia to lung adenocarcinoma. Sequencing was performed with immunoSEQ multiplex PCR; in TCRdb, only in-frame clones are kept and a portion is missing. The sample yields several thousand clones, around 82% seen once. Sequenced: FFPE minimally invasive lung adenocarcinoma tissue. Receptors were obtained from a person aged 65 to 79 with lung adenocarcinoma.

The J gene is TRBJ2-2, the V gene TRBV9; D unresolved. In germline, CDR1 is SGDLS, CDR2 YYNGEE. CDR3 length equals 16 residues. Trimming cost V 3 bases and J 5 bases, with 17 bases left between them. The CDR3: CASSGHYEQMTGELFF. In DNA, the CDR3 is TGTGCCAGCAGCGGCCACTACGAACAAATGACCGGGGAGCTGTTTTTT.

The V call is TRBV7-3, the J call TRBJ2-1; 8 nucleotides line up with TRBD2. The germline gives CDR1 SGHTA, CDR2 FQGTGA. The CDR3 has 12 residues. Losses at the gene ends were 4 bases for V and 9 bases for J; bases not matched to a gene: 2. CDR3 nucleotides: TGTGCCAGCAGCTCAGCGGGAGTTGAGCAGTTCTTC. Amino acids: CASSSAGVEQFF.

This CDR3 is CASSGAGLGYGYTF. CDR3 nucleotide sequence: TGTGCCAGCAGTGGTGCAGGGCTCGGTTATGGCTACACCTTC. The chain joins TRBV9 to TRBJ1-2, with D perhaps matching TRBD1 (5 bases). The germline gives CDR1 SGDLS, CDR2 YYNGEE. CDR3 length: 14 residues. Between the trimmed V and J ends, which lost 5 bases and 5 bases, there was a span of 16 bases.

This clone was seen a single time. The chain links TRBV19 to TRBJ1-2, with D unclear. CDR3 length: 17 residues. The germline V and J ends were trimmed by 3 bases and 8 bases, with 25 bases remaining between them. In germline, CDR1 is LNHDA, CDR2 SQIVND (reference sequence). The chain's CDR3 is CASSIRAGSQIKRGYTF. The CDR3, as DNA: TGTGCCAGTAGTATTAGGGCAGGAAGCCAAATAAAGAGGGGCTACACCTTC.

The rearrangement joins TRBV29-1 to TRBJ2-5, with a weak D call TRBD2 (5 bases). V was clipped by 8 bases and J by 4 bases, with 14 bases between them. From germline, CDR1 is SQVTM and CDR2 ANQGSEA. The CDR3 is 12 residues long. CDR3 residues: CSFLGLGETQYF. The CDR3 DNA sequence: TGCAGCTTCTTAGGACTGGGAGAGACCCAGTACTTC.

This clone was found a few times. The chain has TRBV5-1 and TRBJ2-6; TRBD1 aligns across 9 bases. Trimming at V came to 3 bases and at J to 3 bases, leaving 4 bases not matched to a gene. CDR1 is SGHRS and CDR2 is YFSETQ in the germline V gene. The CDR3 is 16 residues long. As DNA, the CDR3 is TGCGCCAGCAGCTGGGACAGGGCAGGTGGGGCCAACGTCCTGACTTTC. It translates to CASSWDRAGGANVLTF.

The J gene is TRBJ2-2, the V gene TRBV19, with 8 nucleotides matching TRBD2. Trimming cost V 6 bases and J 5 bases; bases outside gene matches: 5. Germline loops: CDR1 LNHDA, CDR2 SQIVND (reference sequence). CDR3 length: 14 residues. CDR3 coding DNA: TGTGCCAGTAGGAGCGGGAGAGGGACCGGGGAGCTGTTTTTT. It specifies CASRSGRGTGELFF.

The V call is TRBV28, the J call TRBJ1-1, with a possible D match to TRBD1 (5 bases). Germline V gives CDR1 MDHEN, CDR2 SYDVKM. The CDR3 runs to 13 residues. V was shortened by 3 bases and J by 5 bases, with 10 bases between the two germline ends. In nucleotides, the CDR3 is TGTGCCAGCAGTTTGGGGGGTAAAACTGAAGCTTTCTTT. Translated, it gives CASSLGGKTEAFF. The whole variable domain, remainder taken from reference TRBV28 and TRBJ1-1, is DVKVTQSSRYLVKRTGEKVFLECVQDMDHENMFWYRQDPGLGLRLIYFSYDVKMKEKGDIPEGYSVSREKKERFSLILESASTNQTSMYLCASSLGGKTEAFFGQGTRLTVV.

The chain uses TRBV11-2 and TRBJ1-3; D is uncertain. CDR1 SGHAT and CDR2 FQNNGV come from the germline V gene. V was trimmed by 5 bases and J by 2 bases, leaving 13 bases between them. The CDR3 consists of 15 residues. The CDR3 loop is CASSPLEDPGNTIYF. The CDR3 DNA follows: TGTGCCAGCAGCCCCCTCGAGGACCCTGGAAACACCATATATTTT.

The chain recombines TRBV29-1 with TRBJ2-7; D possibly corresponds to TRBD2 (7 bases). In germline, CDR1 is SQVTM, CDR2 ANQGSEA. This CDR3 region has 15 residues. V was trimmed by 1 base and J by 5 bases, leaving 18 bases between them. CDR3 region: CSVEGLGGLVNEQYF. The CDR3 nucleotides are TGCAGCGTTGAAGGACTCGGGGGGCTAGTTAACGAGCAGTACTTC.

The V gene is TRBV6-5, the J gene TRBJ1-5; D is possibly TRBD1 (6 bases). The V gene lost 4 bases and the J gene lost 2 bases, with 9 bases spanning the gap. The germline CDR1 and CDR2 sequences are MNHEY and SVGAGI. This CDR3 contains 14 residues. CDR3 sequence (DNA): TGTGCCAGCAGTTCCAACAGGGGCAATCAGCCCCAGCATTTT. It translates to CASSSNRGNQPQHF.

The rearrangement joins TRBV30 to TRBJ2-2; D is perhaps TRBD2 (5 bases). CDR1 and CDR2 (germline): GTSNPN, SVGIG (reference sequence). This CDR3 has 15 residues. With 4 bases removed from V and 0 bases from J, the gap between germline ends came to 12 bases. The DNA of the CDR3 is TGTGCCTGGAATGGCGGAGGCGCGAACACCGGGGAGCTGTTTTTT. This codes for CAWNGGGANTGELFF. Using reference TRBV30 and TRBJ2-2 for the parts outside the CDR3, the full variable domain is SQTIHQWPATLVQPVGSPLSLECTVEGTSNPNLYWYRQAAGRGLQLLFYSVGIGQISSEVPQNLSASRPQDRQFILSSKKLLLSDSGFYLCAWNGGGANTGELFFGEGSRLTVL.

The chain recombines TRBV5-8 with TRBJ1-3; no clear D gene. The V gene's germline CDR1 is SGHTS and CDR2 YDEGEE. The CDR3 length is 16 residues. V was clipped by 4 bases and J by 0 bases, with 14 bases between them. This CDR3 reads CASSPPGPHSGNTIYF. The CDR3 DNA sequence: TGTGCCAGCAGCCCACCGGGCCCCCACTCTGGAAACACCATATATTTT. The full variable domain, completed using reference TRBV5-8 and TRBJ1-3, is EAGVTQSPTHLIKTRGQQATLRCSPISGHTSVYWYQQALGLGLQFLLWYDEGEERNRGNFPPRFSGRQFPNYSSELNVNALELEDSALYLCASSPPGPHSGNTIYFGEGSWLTVV.

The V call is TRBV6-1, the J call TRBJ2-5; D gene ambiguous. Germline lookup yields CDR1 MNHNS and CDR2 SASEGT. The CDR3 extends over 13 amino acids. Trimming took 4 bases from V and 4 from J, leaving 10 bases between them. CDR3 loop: CASSAPSAETQYF. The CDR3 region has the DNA TGTGCCAGCAGTGCACCCTCGGCAGAGACCCAGTACTTC.

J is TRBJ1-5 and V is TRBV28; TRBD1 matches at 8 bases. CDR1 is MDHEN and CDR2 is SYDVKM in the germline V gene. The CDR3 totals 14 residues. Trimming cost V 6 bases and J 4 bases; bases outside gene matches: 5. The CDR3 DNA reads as TGTGCCAGCAGCACGGACAGGGTGAATCAGCCCCAGCATTTT. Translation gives CASSTDRVNQPQHF.

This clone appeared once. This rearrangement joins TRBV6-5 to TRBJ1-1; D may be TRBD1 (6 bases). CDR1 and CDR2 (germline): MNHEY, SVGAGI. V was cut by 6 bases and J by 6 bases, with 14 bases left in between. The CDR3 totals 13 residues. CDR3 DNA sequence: TGTGCCAGCAGGAGAGGGGGGACGGCTGAAGCTTTCTTT. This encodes CASRRGGTAEAFF.